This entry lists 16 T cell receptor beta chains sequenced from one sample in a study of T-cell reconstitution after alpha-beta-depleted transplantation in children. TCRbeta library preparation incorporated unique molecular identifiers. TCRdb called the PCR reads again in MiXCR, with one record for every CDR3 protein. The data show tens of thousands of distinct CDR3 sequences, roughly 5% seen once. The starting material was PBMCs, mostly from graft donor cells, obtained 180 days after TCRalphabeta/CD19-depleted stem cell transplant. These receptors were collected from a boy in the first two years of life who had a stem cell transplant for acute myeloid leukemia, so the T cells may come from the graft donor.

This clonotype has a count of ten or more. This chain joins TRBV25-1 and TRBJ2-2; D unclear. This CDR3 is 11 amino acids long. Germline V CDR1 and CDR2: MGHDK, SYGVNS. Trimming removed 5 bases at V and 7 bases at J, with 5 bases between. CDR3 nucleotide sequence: TGTGCCAGCAGTCAAGGCGGGGAGCTGTTTTTT. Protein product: CASSQGGELFF. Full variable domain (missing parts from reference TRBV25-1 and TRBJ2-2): EADIYQTPRYLVIGTGKKITLECSQTMGHDKMYWYQQDPGMELHLIHYSYGVNSTEKGDLSSESTVSRIRTEHFPLTLESARPSHTSQYLCASSQGGELFFGEGSRLTVL.

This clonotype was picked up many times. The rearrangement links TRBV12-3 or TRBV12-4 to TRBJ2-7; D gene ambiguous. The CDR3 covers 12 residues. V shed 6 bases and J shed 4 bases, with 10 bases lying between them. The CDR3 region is CASSLDWYEQYF. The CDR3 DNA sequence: TGTGCCAGCAGCCTAGACTGGTACGAGCAGTACTTC.

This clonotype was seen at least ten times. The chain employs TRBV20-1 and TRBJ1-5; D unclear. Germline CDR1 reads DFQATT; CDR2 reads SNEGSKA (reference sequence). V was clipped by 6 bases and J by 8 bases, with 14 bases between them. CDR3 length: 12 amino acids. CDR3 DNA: TGCAGTGCCCGAAGAGAGGGAAAGCCCCAGCATTTT. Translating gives CSARREGKPQHF.

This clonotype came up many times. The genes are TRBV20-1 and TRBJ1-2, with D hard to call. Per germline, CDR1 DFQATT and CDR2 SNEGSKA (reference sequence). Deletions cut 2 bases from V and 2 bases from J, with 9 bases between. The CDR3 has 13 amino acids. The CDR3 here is CSARPQENYGYTF. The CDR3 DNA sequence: TGCAGTGCTAGACCCCAGGAAAACTATGGCTACACCTTC.

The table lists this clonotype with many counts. CDR3: CATSADPRDRDINEQFF. In nucleotides, the CDR3 is TGTGCCACCAGTGCCGACCCCCGGGACAGGGATATCAATGAGCAGTTCTTC. This chain connects TRBV24-1 to TRBJ2-1; the match to TRBD1 covers 9 bases. The CDR3 runs to 17 residues. Germline V gene lookup returns CDR1 KGHDR and CDR2 SFDVKD. After removal of 5 bases from V and 6 bases from J, the junction contained 13 bases not matched to a gene.

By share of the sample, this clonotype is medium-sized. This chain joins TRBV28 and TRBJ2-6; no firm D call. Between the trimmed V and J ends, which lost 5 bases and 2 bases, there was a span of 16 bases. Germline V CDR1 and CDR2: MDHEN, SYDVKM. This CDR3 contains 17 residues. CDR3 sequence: CASSLPTFVPGANVLTF. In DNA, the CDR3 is TGTGCCAGCAGTCTACCAACGTTCGTCCCTGGGGCCAACGTCCTGACTTTC.

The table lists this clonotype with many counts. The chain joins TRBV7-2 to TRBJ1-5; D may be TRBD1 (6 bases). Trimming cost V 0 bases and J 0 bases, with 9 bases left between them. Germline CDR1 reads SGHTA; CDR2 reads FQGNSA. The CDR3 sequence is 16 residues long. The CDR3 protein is CASSLAGGHSNQPQHF. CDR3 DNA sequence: TGTGCCAGCAGCTTAGCTGGGGGCCATAGCAATCAGCCCCAGCATTTT.

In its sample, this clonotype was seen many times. The CDR3 DNA sequence: TGTGCCAGCAGTAGACGCAGGGGGGGGATGAACACTGAAGCTTTCTTT. Translating it yields CASSRRRGGMNTEAFF. This chain joins TRBV2 and TRBJ1-1, with 7 bases lining up with TRBD1. The junction had 9 bases not matched to a gene; V was cut back by 5 bases and J by 0 bases. Germline V lookup: CDR1 SNHLY, CDR2 FYNNEI. CDR3 length: 16 amino acids.

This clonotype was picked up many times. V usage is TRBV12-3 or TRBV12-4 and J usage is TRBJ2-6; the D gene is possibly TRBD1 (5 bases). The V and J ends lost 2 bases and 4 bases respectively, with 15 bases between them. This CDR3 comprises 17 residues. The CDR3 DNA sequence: TGTGCCAGCAGTTTATGGGGCAGGCTCGACGGGGCCAACGTCCTGACTTTC. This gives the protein CASSLWGRLDGANVLTF.

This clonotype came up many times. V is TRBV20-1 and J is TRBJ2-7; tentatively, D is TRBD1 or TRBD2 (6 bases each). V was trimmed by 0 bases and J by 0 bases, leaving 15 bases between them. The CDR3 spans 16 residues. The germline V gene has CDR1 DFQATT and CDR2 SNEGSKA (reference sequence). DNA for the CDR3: TGCAGTGCTAGAGATATACAGGGAGGATTCTCCTACGAGCAGTACTTC. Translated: CSARDIQGGFSYEQYF.

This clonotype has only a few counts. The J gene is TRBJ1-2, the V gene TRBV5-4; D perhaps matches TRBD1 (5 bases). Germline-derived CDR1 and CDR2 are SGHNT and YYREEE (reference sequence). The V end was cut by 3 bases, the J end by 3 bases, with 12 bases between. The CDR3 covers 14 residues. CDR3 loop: CASSSQTEYYGYTF. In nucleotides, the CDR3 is TGTGCCAGCAGCTCCCAGACAGAGTACTATGGCTACACCTTC.

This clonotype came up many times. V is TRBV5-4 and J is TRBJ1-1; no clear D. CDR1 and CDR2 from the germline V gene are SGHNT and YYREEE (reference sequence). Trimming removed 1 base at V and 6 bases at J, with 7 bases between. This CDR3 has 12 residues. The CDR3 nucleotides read TGTGCCAGCAGCTTGCCTCCAGCTGAAGCTTTCTTT. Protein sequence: CASSLPPAEAFF.

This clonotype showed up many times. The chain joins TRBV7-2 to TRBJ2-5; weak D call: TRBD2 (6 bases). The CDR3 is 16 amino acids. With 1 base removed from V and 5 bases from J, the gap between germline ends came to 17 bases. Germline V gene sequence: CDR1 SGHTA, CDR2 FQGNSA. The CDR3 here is CASSLVGDSGHETQYF. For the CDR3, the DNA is TGTGCCAGCAGCTTAGTTGGGGACTCGGGGCACGAGACCCAGTACTTC.

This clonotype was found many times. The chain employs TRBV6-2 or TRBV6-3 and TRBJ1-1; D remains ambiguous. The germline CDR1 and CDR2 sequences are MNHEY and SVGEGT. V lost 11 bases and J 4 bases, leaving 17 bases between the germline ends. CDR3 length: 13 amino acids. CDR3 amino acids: CAGSYVGATEAFF. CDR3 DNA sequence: TGTGCCGGGTCTTATGTGGGAGCCACTGAAGCTTTCTTT.

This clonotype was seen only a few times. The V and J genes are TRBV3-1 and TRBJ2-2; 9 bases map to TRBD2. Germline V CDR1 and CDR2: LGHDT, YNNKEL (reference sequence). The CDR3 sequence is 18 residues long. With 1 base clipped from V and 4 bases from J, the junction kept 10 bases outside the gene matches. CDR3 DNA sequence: TGTGCCAGCAGCCAAGTTTCTAGGACTAGCGTCTTCACCGGGGAGCTGTTTTTT. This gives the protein CASSQVSRTSVFTGELFF.

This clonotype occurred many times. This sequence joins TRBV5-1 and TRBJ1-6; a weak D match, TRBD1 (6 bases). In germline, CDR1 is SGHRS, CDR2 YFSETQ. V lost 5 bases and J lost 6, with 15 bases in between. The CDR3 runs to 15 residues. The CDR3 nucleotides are TGCGCCAGCAGTTTTGTACAGGGCCCTAATTCACCCCTCCACTTT. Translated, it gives CASSFVQGPNSPLHF.